A single sample gave rise to the 20 T cell receptor beta chains below, sequenced in a study of T-cell reconstitution after alpha-beta-depleted transplantation in children (dated by TCRdb to 2016 to 2017). Libraries came from PCR. Reads for this sample came from an Illumina HiSeq 2500. To normalize quantification of the TCRbeta repertoire, the TCR libraries were built with molecular barcoding that relied on unique molecular identifiers. TCRdb reanalyzed the raw reads on its own, using fastp at Q25 for trimming and MiXCR for clone calling, and kept in-frame beta chains. Records with the same CDR3 protein are collapsed into one entry carrying the most frequent genes and DNA. This sample gives roughly 220,000 distinct CDR3 sequences in total; about 12% of them show up just once. The top ten clones comprise roughly 2.6% of the sample. Material: PBMCs from the stem cell graft donor, obtained from the stem cell graft. Receptors originate from a human donor who donated a stem cell graft to a child with acute lymphoblastic leukemia.

This clonotype occurred many times. The chain joins TRBV6-4 to TRBJ2-2; TRBD1 or TRBD2 may be the D gene (5 bases each). Per the germline V gene, CDR1 is MRHNA and CDR2 is SNTAGT. This CDR3 has 14 residues. Trimming cost V 3 bases and J 6 bases, with 11 bases left between them. This CDR3 is CASSETGQAGELFF. CDR3 DNA: TGTGCCAGCAGTGAAACGGGGCAAGCCGGGGAGCTGTTTTTT.

A few counts support this clonotype. The rearrangement uses TRBV4-2 and TRBJ2-4; D is possibly TRBD1 or TRBD2 (6 bases each). From germline, CDR1 is LGHNA and CDR2 YNFKEQ. The CDR3 covers 17 residues. V was shortened by 0 bases and J by 0 bases, with 12 bases between the two germline ends. The CDR3 loop is CASSQEMEGEAKNIQYF. DNA for the CDR3: TGTGCCAGCAGCCAAGAAATGGAGGGGGAAGCCAAAAACATTCAGTACTTC.

In the case of this clonotype: The conserved final phenylalanine or tryptophan is absent from the CDR3, which likely points to a read error. The rearrangement uses TRBV24-1 and TRBJ2-1; a weak D match, TRBD2 (7 bases). CDR1 KGHDR and CDR2 SFDVKD come from the germline V gene. The CDR3 totals 16 residues. The V end lost 1 base, the J end lost 12 bases, and 21 bases lay between the germline ends. The CDR3 here is CATSDFSRGLLLGQFL. Written as DNA, the CDR3 is TGTGCCACCAGTGATTTTTCGCGGGGGCTCCTTTTAGGGCAGTTCTTG.

There are many counts of this clonotype. The V call is TRBV12-3 or TRBV12-4, the J call TRBJ2-5, with D perhaps TRBD1 or TRBD2 (5 bases each). The CDR3 is 13 amino acids. V lost 7 bases and J 5 bases, leaving 14 bases between the germline ends. DNA for the CDR3: TGTGCCAGCACCCACGGGGCGGTCGAGACCCAGTACTTC. Translation gives CASTHGAVETQYF.

This clonotype was seen ten or more times. The rearrangement joins TRBV25-1 to TRBJ2-5; D is perhaps TRBD1 (6 bases). The CDR3 is 18 amino acids. Germline V gives CDR1 MGHDK, CDR2 SYGVNS. Trimming removed 4 bases at V and 2 bases at J, with 23 bases between. The CDR3 is CASSGRGTHSEGQETQYF. The CDR3 DNA sequence: TGTGCCAGCAGTGGTAGGGGGACGCACTCAGAAGGTCAAGAGACCCAGTACTTC.

The sample holds many counts of this clonotype. The chain recombines TRBV24-1 with TRBJ2-2; TRBD1 aligns across 7 bases. The germline CDR1 and CDR2 sequences are KGHDR and SFDVKD. With 3 bases clipped from V and 3 bases from J, the junction kept 6 bases outside the gene matches. This CDR3 region has 16 residues. The CDR3 DNA follows: TGTGCCACCAGTGATGAACAGGGGATATACACCGGGGAGCTGTTTTTT. This gives the protein CATSDEQGIYTGELFF.

This clonotype was picked up many times. DNA for the CDR3: TGTGCCAGCAGTTTATCTCGGGGTTACGAGCAGTACTTC. This sequence encodes CASSLSRGYEQYF. This chain uses TRBV27 with TRBJ2-7, with D maybe TRBD2 (5 bases). Germline V gene sequence: CDR1 MNHEY, CDR2 SMNVEV (reference sequence). The ends were cut back, 0 bases at V and 4 bases at J, with 7 bases in the middle. The CDR3 has 13 residues.

This clonotype was seen repeatedly, ten times or more. The gene calls are TRBV2 and TRBJ2-2; possibly TRBD1 for D (5 bases). Germline loops: CDR1 SNHLY, CDR2 FYNNEI. Between the trimmed V and J ends, which lost 6 bases and 2 bases, there was a span of 10 bases. CDR3 length: 14 residues. CDR3 in DNA: TGTGCCAGCAGAGACAGATTTAACACCGGGGAGCTGTTTTTT. Its translation: CASRDRFNTGELFF.

The chain combines TRBV15 with TRBJ2-1, with a possible D match to TRBD2 (5 bases). V lost 1 base and J lost 5, with 9 bases in between. The germline gives CDR1 LNHNV, CDR2 YYDKDF (reference sequence). CDR3 size: 14 residues. The CDR3 spells CATSRGDGNNEQFF. The CDR3 nucleotides read TGTGCCACCAGCAGAGGAGACGGGAACAATGAGCAGTTCTTC. Filled out from reference TRBV15 and TRBJ2-1, the complete variable domain reads DAMVIQNPRYQVTQFGKPVTLSCSQTLNHNVMYWYQQKSSQAPKLLFHYYDKDFNNEADTPDNFQSRRPNTSFCFLDIRSPGLGDTAMYLCATSRGDGNNEQFFGPGTRLTVL.

The V call is TRBV29-1, the J call TRBJ1-2, with D perhaps matching TRBD1 (5 bases). CDR1 is SQVTM and CDR2 is ANQGSEA in the germline V gene. This CDR3 region has 16 residues. The V end lost 3 bases, the J end lost 8 bases, and 25 bases lay between the germline ends. The CDR3: CSVEGPGPGNSRGYTF. CDR3 nucleotides: TGCAGCGTTGAGGGGCCTGGGCCCGGGAACTCTCGCGGCTACACCTTC. Supplemented by reference TRBV29-1 and TRBJ1-2, the full variable domain reads SAVISQKPSRDICQRGTSLTIQCQVDSQVTMMFWYRQQPGQSLTLIATANQGSEATYESGFVIDKFPISRPNLTFSTLTVSNMSPEDSSIYLCSVEGPGPGNSRGYTFGSGTRLTVV.

This clonotype was counted many times. CDR3 residues: CAAGDRNTEAFF. The CDR3 DNA reads as TGTGCCGCCGGGGACAGGAACACTGAAGCTTTCTTT. This chain connects TRBV15 to TRBJ1-1, with 7 bases identical to TRBD1. Germline trimming cut 11 bases from V and 1 base from J; bases unmatched to any gene: 4. Per the germline V gene, CDR1 is LNHNV and CDR2 is YYDKDF (reference sequence). The CDR3 is made up of 12 amino acids. Full variable domain (remainder filled in from reference TRBV15 and TRBJ1-1): DAMVIQNPRYQVTQFGKPVTLSCSQTLNHNVMYWYQQKSSQAPKLLFHYYDKDFNNEADTPDNFQSRRPNTSFCFLDIRSPGLGDTAMYLCAAGDRNTEAFFGQGTRLTVV.

This clonotype was seen at least ten times. The chain employs TRBV6-1 and TRBJ2-7, with 8 bases identical to TRBD1. This CDR3 is built from 15 residues. The V segment lost 7 bases and the J segment 5 bases; nucleotides outside the gene matches: 13. Germline CDR1 is MNHNS and CDR2 is SASEGT. In DNA form, the CDR3 reads TGTGCCAGCAATCCAGGAGGACAGGGTTATGACGAGCAGTACTTC. As protein: CASNPGGQGYDEQYF.

There are many counts of this clonotype. CDR3 sequence reads: CASSFLLAGFSYNEQFF. The CDR3 DNA reads TGTGCCAGCAGCTTCCTACTAGCGGGGTTCTCCTACAATGAGCAGTTCTTC. The V gene is TRBV3-1, the J gene TRBJ2-1; 10 bases agree with TRBD2. V trimming: 5 bases; J trimming: 0 bases; junction bases outside the gene matches: 7. Germline values: CDR1 LGHDT, CDR2 YNNKEL (reference sequence). The CDR3 covers 17 residues.

This clonotype was found many times. The V and J genes are TRBV5-1 and TRBJ2-1; 8 bases fit TRBD2. The CDR3 spans 15 residues. Germline CDR1 is SGHRS and CDR2 is YFSETQ. V lost 0 bases to trimming and J lost 8 bases; unmatched junction nucleotides: 7. The CDR3 is CASSLASGGAHEQFF. The CDR3 nucleotides read TGCGCCAGCAGCTTGGCCAGCGGGGGTGCACATGAGCAGTTCTTC.

This clonotype appeared many times. The chain combines TRBV7-2 with TRBJ2-5, with D perhaps matching TRBD1 (6 bases). The CDR3 contains 15 residues. Per the germline V gene, CDR1 is SGHTA and CDR2 is FQGNSA. The V end was cut by 3 bases, the J end by 5 bases, with 16 bases between. The CDR3 protein is CASSFITGLAETQYF. The CDR3 region has the DNA TGTGCCAGCAGCTTTATTACAGGGTTAGCCGAGACCCAGTACTTC.

This clonotype was observed at least ten times. The CDR3 nucleotides read TGTGCCAGCCTTTCACCGGGGAACACTGAAGCTTTCTTT. Encoded protein: CASLSPGNTEAFF. The chain is built from TRBV12-3 or TRBV12-4 and TRBJ1-1; D is uncertain. Trimming took off 8 bases at V and 1 base at J, with 11 bases between the two ends. The CDR3 length is 13 residues.

Many counts were recorded for this clonotype. The J gene is TRBJ1-6, the V gene TRBV27, with 8 bases aligning to TRBD1. The CDR3 is 14 amino acids. Unmatched junction bases numbered 2, after V lost 3 bases and J lost 7 bases. CDR1 MNHEY and CDR2 SMNVEV come from the germline V gene (reference sequence). The chain's CDR3 is CASSFWTGNSPLHF. Written as DNA, the CDR3 is TGTGCCAGCAGTTTTTGGACAGGGAATTCACCCCTCCACTTT.

This clonotype was recorded at least ten times. The V and J genes are TRBV7-2 and TRBJ2-5; 7 bases are a match to TRBD1. J gave up 3 bases and V 6 bases, and 4 bases lay outside the gene matches. CDR1 SGHTA and CDR2 FQGNSA come from the germline V gene. CDR3 length equals 13 residues. The CDR3 here is CASRSGGKETQYF. The CDR3 DNA sequence: TGTGCCAGCAGGTCAGGGGGAAAAGAGACCCAGTACTTC.

This clonotype was observed at least ten times. This chain connects TRBV19 to TRBJ1-2; D gene ambiguous. V lost 6 bases and J 8 bases, leaving 22 bases between the germline ends. The CDR3 length is 15 residues. CDR1 and CDR2 (germline): LNHDA, SQIVND (reference sequence). Here the CDR3 reads CASRSDWRARSGYTF. The CDR3, as DNA: TGTGCCAGTAGGAGTGATTGGAGAGCGAGGTCGGGCTACACCTTC.

The V gene is TRBV4-1, the J gene TRBJ1-6; maybe TRBD1 (5 bases). V lost 0 bases, J lost 1 base, and 22 bases lay in between. This CDR3 has 21 amino acids. The germline CDR1 and CDR2 sequences are MGHRA and YSYEKL. CDR3 sequence reads: CASSQDRMGRMLASYNSPLHF. DNA of the CDR3: TGCGCCAGCAGCCAAGATAGGATGGGACGCATGCTAGCGTCCTATAATTCACCCCTCCACTTT.